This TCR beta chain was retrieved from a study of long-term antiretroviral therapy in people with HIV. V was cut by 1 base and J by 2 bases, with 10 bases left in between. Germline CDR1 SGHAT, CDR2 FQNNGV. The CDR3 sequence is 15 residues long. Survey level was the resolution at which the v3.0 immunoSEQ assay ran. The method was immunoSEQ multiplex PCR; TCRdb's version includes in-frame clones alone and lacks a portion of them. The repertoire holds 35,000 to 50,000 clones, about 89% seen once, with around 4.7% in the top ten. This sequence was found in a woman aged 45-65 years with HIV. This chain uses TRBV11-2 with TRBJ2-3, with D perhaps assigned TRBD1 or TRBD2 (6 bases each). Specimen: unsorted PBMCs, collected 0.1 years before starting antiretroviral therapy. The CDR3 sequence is CASSLAGADTDTQYF. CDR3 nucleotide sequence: TGTGCCAGCAGCTTAGCGGGGGCCGACACAGATACGCAGTATTTT. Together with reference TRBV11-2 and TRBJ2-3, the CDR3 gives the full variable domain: EAGVAQSPRYKIIEKRQSVAFWCNPISGHATLYWYQQILGQGPKLLIQFQNNGVVDDSQLPKDRFSAERLKGVDSTLKIQPAKLEDSAVYLCASSLAGADTDTQYFGPGTRLTVL.